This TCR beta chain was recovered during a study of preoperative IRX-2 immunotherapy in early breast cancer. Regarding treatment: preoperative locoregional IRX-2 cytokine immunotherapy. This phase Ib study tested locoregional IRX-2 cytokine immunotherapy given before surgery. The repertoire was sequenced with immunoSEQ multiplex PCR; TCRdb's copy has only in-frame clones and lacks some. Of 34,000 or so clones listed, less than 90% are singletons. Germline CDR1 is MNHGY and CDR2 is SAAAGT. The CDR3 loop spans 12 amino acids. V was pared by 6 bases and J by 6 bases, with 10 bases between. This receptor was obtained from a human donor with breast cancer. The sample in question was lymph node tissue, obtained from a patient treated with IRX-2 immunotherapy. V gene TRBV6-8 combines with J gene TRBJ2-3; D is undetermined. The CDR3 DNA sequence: TGTGCCAGCAGCCCCGTGGCGGATACGCAGTATTTT. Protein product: CASSPVADTQYF.